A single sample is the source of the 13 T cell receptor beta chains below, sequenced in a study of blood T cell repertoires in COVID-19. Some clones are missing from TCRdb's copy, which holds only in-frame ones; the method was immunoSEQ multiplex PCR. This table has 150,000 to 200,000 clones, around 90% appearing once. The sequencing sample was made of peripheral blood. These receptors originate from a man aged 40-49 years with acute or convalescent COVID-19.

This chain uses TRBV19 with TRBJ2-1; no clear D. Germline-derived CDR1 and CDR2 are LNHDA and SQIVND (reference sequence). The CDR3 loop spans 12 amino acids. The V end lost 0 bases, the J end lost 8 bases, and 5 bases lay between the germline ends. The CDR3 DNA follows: TGTGCCAGTAGTATAGACGTCCATGAGCAGTTCTTC. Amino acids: CASSIDVHEQFF.

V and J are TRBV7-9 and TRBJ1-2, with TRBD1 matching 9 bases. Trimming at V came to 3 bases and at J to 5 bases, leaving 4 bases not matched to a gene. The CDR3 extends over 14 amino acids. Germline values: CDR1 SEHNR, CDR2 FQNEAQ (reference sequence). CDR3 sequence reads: CASSFGQGYYGYTF. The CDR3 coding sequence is TGTGCCAGCAGCTTCGGACAGGGGTATTATGGCTACACCTTC. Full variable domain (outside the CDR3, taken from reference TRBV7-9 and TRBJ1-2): DTGVSQNPRHKITKRGQNVTFRCDPISEHNRLYWYRQTLGQGPEFLTYFQNEAQLEKSRLLSDRFSAERPKGSFSTLEIQRTEQGDSAMYLCASSFGQGYYGYTFGSGTRLTVV.

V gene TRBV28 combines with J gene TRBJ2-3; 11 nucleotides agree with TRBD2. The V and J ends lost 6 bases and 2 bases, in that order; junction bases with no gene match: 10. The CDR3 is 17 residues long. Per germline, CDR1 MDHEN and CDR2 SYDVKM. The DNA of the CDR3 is TGTGCCAGCAGACTGAACGTAGCGGGGGGGCTCACAGATACGCAGTATTTT. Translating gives CASRLNVAGGLTDTQYF.

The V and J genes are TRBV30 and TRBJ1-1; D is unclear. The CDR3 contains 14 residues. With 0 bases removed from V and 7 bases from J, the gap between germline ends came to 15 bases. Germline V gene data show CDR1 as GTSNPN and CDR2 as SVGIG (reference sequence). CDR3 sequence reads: CAWSVHAQNYEAFF. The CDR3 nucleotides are TGTGCCTGGAGTGTACATGCCCAGAATTATGAAGCTTTCTTT.

The CDR3 here is CASRLTGNTGELFF. The CDR3 DNA is TGTGCCAGCCGATTGACAGGGAACACCGGGGAGCTGTTTTTT. The V gene is TRBV6-5, the J gene TRBJ2-2; maybe TRBD1 (6 bases). V lost 8 bases, J lost 1 base, and 11 bases lay in between. The CDR3 loop spans 14 amino acids. From germline, CDR1 is MNHEY and CDR2 SVGAGI.

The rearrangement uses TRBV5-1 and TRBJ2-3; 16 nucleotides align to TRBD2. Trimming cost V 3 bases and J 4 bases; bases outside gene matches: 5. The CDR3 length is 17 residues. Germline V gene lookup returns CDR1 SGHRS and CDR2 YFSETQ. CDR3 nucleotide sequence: TGCGCCAGCAGCTGGGGACTAGCGGGGGGGCCCCCAGATACGCAGTATTTT. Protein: CASSWGLAGGPPDTQYF.

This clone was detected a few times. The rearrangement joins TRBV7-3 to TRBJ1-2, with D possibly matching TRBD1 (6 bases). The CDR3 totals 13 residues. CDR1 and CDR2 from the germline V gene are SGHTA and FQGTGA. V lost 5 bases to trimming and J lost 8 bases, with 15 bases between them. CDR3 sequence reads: CASSPDRLGGYTF. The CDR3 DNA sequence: TGTGCCAGCAGCCCGGACAGATTAGGCGGCTACACCTTC.

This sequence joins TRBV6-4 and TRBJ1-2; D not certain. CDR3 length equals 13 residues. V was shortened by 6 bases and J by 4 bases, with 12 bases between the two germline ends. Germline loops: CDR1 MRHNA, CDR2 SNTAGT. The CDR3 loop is CASRPTESYGYTF. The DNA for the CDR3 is TGTGCCAGCAGACCTACAGAATCCTATGGCTACACCTTC.

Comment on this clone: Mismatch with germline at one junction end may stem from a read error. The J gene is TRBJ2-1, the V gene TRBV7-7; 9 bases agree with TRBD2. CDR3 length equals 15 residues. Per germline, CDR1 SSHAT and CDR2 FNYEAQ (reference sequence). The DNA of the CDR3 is TGTGCTAGCAGCCCGGGACTAGCTACCTACAATGAGCAGTTCTTC. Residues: CASSPGLATYNEQFF.

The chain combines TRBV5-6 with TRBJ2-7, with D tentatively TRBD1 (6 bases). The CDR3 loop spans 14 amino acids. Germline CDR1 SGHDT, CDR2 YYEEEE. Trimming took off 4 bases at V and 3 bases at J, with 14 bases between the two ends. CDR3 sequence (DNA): TGTGCCAGCAGCCCGGACAGTCATAGCTACGAGCAGTACTTC. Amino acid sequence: CASSPDSHSYEQYF.

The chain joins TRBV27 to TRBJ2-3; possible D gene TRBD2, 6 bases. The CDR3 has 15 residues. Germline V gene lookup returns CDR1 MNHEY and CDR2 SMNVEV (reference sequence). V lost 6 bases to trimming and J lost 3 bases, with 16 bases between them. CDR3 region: CASRVFAGSTDTQYF. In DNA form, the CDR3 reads TGTGCCAGCAGGGTATTTGCGGGGTCAACAGATACGCAGTATTTT.

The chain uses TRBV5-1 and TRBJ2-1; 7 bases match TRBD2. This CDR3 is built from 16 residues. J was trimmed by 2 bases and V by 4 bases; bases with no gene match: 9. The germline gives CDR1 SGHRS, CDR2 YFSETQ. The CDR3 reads CASSPPSGGAYNEQFF. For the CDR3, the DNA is TGCGCCAGCAGCCCCCCTAGCGGCGGGGCCTACAATGAGCAGTTCTTC.

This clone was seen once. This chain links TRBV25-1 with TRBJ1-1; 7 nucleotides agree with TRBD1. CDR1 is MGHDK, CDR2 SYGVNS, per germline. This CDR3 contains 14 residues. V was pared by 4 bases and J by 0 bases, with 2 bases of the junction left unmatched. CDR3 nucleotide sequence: TGTGCCAGCAGTGTGACAGGGATGAACACTGAAGCTTTCTTT. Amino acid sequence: CASSVTGMNTEAFF.